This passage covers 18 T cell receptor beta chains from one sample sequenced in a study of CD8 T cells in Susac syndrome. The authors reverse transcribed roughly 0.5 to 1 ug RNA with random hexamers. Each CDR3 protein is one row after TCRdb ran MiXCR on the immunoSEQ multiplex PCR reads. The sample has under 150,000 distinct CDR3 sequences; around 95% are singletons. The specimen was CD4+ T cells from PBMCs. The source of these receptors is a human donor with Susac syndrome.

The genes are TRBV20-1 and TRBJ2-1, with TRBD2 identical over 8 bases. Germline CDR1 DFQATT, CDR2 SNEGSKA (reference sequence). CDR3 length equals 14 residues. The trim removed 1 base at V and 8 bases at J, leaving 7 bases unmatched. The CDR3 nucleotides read TGCAGTGCTAGAGCCGGACTAGCCTTTGATGAGCAGTTCTTC. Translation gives CSARAGLAFDEQFF.

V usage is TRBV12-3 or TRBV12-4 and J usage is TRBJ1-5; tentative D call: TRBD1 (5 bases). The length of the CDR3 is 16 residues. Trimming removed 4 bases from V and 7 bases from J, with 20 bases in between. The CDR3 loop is CASSYSWTQKGQPQHF. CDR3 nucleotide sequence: TGTGCCAGCAGTTACTCCTGGACACAAAAGGGACAGCCCCAGCATTTT.

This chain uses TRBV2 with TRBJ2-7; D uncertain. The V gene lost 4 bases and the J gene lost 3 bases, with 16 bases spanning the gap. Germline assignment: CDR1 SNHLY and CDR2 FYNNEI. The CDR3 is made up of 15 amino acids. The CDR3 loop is CASSANPDPRYEQYF. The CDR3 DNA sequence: TGTGCCAGCAGTGCCAACCCGGACCCCCGCTACGAGCAGTACTTC. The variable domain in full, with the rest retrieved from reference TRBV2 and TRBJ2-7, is EPEVTQTPSHQVTQMGQEVILRCVPISNHLYFYWYRQILGQKVEFLVSFYNNEISEKSEIFDDQFSVERPDGSNFTLKIRSTKLEDSAMYFCASSANPDPRYEQYFGPGTRLTVT.

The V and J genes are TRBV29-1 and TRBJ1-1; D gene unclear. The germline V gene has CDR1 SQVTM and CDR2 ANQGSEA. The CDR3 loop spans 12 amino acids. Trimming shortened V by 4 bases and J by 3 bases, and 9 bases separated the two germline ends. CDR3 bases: TGCAGCGTTGGGCAGGCCGACACTGAAGCTTTCTTT. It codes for CSVGQADTEAFF.

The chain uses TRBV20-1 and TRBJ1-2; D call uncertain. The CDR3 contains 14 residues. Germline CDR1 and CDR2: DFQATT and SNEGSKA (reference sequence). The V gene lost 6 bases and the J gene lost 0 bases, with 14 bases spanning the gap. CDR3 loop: CSAPGSRTNYGYTF. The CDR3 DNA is TGCAGTGCCCCCGGGTCCAGAACTAACTATGGCTACACCTTC.

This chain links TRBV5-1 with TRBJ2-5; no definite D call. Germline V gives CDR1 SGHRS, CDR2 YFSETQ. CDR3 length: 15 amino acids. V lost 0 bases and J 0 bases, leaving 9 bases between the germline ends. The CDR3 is CASSLGSADQETQYF. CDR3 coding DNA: TGCGCCAGCAGCTTGGGGAGTGCAGACCAAGAGACCCAGTACTTC.

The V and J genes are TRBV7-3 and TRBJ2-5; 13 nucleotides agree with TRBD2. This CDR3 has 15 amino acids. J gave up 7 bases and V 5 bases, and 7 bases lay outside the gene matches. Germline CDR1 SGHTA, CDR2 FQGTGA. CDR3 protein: CASSPGLAGAGTQYF. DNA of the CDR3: TGTGCCAGCAGCCCAGGACTAGCGGGGGCCGGGACCCAGTACTTC.

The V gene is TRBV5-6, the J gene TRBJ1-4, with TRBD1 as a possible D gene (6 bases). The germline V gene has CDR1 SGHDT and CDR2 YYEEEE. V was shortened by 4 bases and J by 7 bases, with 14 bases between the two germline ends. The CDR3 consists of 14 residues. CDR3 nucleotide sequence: TGTGCCAGCAGCCGGGACGGGGGCGTTGAAAAACTGTTTTTT. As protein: CASSRDGGVEKLFF. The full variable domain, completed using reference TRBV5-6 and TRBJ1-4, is DAGVTQSPTHLIKTRGQQVTLRCSPKSGHDTVSWYQQALGQGPQFIFQYYEEEERQRGNFPDRFSGHQFPNYSSELNVNALLLGDSALYLCASSRDGGVEKLFFGSGTQLSVL.

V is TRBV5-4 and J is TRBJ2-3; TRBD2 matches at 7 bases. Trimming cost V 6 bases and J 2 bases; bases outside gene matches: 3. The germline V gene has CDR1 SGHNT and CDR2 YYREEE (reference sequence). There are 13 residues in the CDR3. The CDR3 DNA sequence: TGTGCCAGCACTCTAGCGGCCACAGATACGCAGTATTTT. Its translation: CASTLAATDTQYF. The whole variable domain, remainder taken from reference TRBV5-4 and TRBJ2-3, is ETGVTQSPTHLIKTRGQQVTLRCSSQSGHNTVSWYQQALGQGPQFIFQYYREEENGRGNFPPRFSGLQFPNYSSELNVNALELDDSALYLCASTLAATDTQYFGPGTRLTVL.

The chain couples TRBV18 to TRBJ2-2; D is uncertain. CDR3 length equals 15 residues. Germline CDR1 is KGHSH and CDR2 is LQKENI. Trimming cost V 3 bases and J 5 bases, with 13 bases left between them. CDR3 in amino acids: CASSPFVLGTGELFF. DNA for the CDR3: TGTGCCAGCTCACCCTTTGTTTTGGGAACCGGGGAGCTGTTTTTT.

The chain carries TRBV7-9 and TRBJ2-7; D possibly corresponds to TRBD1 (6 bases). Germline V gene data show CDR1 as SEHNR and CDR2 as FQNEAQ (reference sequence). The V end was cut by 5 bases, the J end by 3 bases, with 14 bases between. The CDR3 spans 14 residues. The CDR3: CASSPRGQIYEQYF. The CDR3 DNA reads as TGTGCCAGCAGCCCCCGCGGACAGATCTACGAGCAGTACTTC.

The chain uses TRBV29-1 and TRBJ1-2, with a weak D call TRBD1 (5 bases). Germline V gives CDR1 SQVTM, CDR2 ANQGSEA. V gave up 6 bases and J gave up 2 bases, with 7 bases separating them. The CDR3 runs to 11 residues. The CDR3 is CSVGPNYGYTF. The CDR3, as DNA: TGCAGCGTGGGACCCAACTATGGCTACACCTTC.

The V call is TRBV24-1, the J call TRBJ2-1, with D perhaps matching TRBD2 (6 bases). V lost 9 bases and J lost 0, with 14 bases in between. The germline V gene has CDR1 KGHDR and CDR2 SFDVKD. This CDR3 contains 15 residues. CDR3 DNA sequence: TGTGCCACCGGGTCGTCCGGGAGCTCCTACAATGAGCAGTTCTTC. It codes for CATGSSGSSYNEQFF.

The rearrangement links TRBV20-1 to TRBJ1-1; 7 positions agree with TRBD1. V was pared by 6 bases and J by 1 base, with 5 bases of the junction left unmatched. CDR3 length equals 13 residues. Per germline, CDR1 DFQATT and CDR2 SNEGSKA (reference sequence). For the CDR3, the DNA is TGCAGTGCCAGGGGGGGGCCGAACACTGAAGCTTTCTTT. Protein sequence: CSARGGPNTEAFF.

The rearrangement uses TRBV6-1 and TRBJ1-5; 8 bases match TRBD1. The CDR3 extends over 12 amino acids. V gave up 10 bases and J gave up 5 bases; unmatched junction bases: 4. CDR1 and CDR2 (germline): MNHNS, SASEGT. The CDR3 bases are TGTGCCATCGAGGACAGGGATCAGCCCCAGCATTTT. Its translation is CAIEDRDQPQHF.

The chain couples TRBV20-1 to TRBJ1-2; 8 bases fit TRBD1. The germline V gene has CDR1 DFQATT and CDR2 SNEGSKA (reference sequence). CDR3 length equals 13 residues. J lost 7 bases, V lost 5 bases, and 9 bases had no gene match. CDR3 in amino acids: CSALRDRWGGYTF. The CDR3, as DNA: TGCAGTGCTTTGCGGGACAGGTGGGGTGGCTACACCTTC.

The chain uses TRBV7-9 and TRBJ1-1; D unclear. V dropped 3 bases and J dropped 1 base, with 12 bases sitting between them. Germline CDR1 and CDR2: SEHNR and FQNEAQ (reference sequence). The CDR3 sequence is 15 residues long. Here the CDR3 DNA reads TGTGCCAGCAGCTTTCGAGTACAGCAGAACACTGAAGCTTTCTTT. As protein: CASSFRVQQNTEAFF. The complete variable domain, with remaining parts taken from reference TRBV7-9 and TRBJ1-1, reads DTGVSQNPRHKITKRGQNVTFRCDPISEHNRLYWYRQTLGQGPEFLTYFQNEAQLEKSRLLSDRFSAERPKGSFSTLEIQRTEQGDSAMYLCASSFRVQQNTEAFFGQGTRLTVV.

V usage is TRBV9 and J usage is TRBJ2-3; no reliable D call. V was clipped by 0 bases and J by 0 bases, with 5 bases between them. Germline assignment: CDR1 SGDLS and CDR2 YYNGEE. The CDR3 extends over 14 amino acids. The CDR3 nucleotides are TGTGCCAGCAGCGTAGACTATAGCACAGATACGCAGTATTTT. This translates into CASSVDYSTDTQYF.